This T cell receptor beta chain was profiled in a study of beta chain features in type 1 diabetes. Germline CDR1 SGHRS, CDR2 YFSETQ. The CDR3 totals 15 residues. Trimming pared 3 bases from V and 0 bases from J, leaving 13 bases between. Expressed TCRB transcripts were sequenced because the isolated RNA had all been reverse transcribed beforehand. Sequencing used immunoSEQ multiplex PCR; TCRdb keeps in-frame clones, though not all of them. Among about 370,000 clones listed, more than 12% were seen once. The receptor was derived from a woman under 30 in good health. The sample was naive CD4+ T cells from blood. The V gene is TRBV5-1, the J gene TRBJ2-7, with D hard to call. This chain's CDR3 is CASSSISGVSYEQYF. CDR3 sequence (DNA): TGCGCCAGCAGCTCGATCTCGGGTGTCTCCTACGAGCAGTACTTC.